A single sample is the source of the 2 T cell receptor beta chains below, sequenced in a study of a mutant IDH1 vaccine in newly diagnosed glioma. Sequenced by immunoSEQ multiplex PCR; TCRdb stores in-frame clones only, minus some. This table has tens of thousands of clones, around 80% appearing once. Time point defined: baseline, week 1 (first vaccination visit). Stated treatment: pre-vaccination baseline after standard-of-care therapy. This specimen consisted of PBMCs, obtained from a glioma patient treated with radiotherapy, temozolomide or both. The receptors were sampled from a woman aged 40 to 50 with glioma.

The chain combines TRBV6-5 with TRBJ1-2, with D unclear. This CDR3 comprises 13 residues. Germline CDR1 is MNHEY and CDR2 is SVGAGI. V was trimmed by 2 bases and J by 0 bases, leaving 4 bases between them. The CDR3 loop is CASSYLPNYGYTF. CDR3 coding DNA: TGTGCCAGCAGTTACCTCCCTAACTATGGCTACACCTTC.

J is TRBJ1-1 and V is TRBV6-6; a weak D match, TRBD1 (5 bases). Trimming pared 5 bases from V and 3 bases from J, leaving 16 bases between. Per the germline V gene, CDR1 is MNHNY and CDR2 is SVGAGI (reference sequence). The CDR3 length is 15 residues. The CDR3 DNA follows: TGTGCCAGCAGTCCGCCGGGAGGGGCGCACACTGAAGCTTTCTTT. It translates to CASSPPGGAHTEAFF.